The entry below describes one TCR beta chain. This clone was observed a single time. What this receptor recognizes is not known. Base-call qualities are not available, and no considerably larger clone is one nucleotide away. CD8 naive samples were CD45RO-negative cells positively selected for CCR7, giving a CD45RA+CCR7+ population that excluded TemRA cells. Donors were healthy HIV-negative adults with no recently reported acute infections or vaccinations. Every donor was a Caucasian adult residing in Nashville, Tennessee, USA. After blood collection by leukapheresis, PBMCs were isolated using Ficoll-Histopaque density gradient centrifugation and then cryopreserved in the vapor phase of liquid nitrogen. Purity and quantity of every magnetically sorted T cell population were checked by analytical flow cytometry. Genomic DNA was isolated from every sorted fraction and measured by UV absorbance on a Nanodrop 2000c.

Using the deep immunoSEQ assay, TCR CDR3 regions were amplified from genomic DNA by multiplex PCR. Extracted genomic DNA from each cell subset was distributed evenly across all wells of several immunoSEQ 96-well plates, and each plate was treated as a replicate. For sorted subsets, each replicate PCR was loaded with roughly 0.2 ug genomic DNA, equivalent to 25,000 to 35,000 T cell genomes. Purified libraries were quantified with a Qubit 3.0 fluorometer, sized on a Bioanalyzer 2100, and re-quantified with the KAPA Library Quantification kit. Each immunoSEQ 96-well plate was sequenced on its own single-read 150-cycle Illumina NextSeq 550 flow cell. In the original analysis: Because the immunoSEQ output included only junctional sequences and no quality scores, the filtering could not be the same as the filtering used for full-length reads. To assign V/J genes and CDR3, sequences were annotated using PyIR, a Python wrapper for IgBLAST v1.9, with IMGT germline references. Reads were filtered out if the reads had weak V/J assignments (E-value above 1e-6), no CDR3, stop codons, out-of-frame junctions, or ambiguous translated residues. V3J clonotypes were defined by identical inferred V gene, J gene, and CDR3 amino acid sequence. Percentage overlap between repertoires was calculated by dividing the number of shared unique clonotypes by the size of the smaller repertoire. Richness of each repertoire was evaluated using RTK rarefaction, the Chao1 estimator, and Recon v2.1 estimates of unobserved clonotypes. Generation probabilities were computed with OLGA for all TCRbeta clonotypes obtained by the gDNA method from several donors. TCRdb limited this immuneACCESS table to in-frame rearrangements with V and J called. A share of clones is missing; checked studies link under half to unresolved V genes, and the rest is unexplained. V and J calls and clone size are given by that table; D and trimming were obtained from the DNA. This sample holds hundreds of thousands of clones; 90% to 97% were observed only once. 0.095% to 0.13% of the sample goes to the ten largest clones.

Counted from cysteine to phenylalanine, this CDR3 has 15 amino acids. Only CDR3 DNA remains: 45 bases, in frame from the first base. Based on the germline V gene (reference sequence), the CDR1 and CDR2 sequences are LNHDA and SQIVND. V sheds 5 bases and J sheds 2 bases, leaving 13 bases between their ends. This sample is drawn from a study of shared clonotypes between healthy human individuals (dated by TCRdb to the early 2020s). For context, the study as a whole: The cohort comprised a couple of women and a few men aged 18 to 49 years. For each donor, CD4 naive and CD4 memory were each given three plates, CD8 naive was given two plates, and CD8 memory was given one plate. The study deeply sequenced blood TCR repertoires of about five healthy adults to estimate repertoire size and the extent of clonotype sharing between individuals. To increase sequencing depth and limit assay-specific biases, TCR repertoire library preparation and sequencing were carried out by different laboratories using diverse techniques. Each donor's leukapheresis produced roughly between roughly 0.9 and 9 billion PBMCs.

On the study overall, not on this receptor specifically: Across four donors, roughly 5.4% of naive CD4, around 3.5% of naive CD8, under 2.5% of memory CD4, and approximately 0.4% of memory CD8 clonotypes were shared. Sampling was limited to blood, and TCR repertoires in tissue likely differ from TCR repertoires in blood. Even with the large sequencing depth, rarefaction of the sorted-subset datasets indicated that sequencing was incomplete. The small number of donors limited the genetic and exposure-history diversity represented. Clonotypes shared by all four sorted-subset donors showed higher generation probabilities than non-shared clonotypes. Pairwise subsampling led to the expectation that sequencing depth would affect the degree of clonotype sharing among donors. Estimated clonotype richness was generally larger for naive than for memory subsets.

The receptor's source is a woman between 25 and 40 years old in good health. Sequencing was carried out using naive CD8+ T cells sorted from blood. Taken with the paper, the label for cell subset or site translates to: CD45RA+CCR7+. Recombination linked TRBV19 to TRBJ1-5; TRBD1 is possibly the D segment (6 matching bases). The DNA reads TGTGCCAGTAGTCCGGTACAGGGCCGCAATCAGCCCCAGCATTTT. This yields the protein CASSPVQGRNQPQHF.